These 19 T cell receptor beta chains came from one sample sequenced in a study of shared clonotypes between healthy human individuals (dated by TCRdb to about 2020). The library was built by means of the immunoSEQ multiplex PCR assay. The clones in this table, taken by TCRdb from immuneACCESS, are in-frame only. Not every clone is retained; where verified, under half of the shortfall comes from an unresolved V gene, and the cause of the rest is unknown. The sample table shows 2 million to 2.5 million clones, and about 90% are seen once. The ten largest clones capture 0.37% of the sample. Sequenced: naive CD4+ T cells from PBMCs. The sample's cell subset or site label, decoded: CD45RA+ positively selected. All receptors come from a man in his late teens or twenties in good health. Some clones in this sample may be carry-over from other donors' samples.

The V and J genes are TRBV18 and TRBJ2-5; D assignment may be TRBD1 or TRBD2 (5 bases each). The V gene lost 7 bases and the J gene lost 5 bases, with 11 bases spanning the gap. CDR3 size: 12 residues. CDR1 and CDR2 (germline): KGHSH, LQKENI. The CDR3 is CASWGTGETQYF. CDR3 DNA: TGTGCCAGCTGGGGGACCGGGGAGACCCAGTACTTC.

The chain has TRBV10-3 and TRBJ2-1; unclear D gene. Trimming pared 2 bases from V and 5 bases from J, leaving 13 bases between. Germline lookup yields CDR1 ENHRY and CDR2 SYGVKD. The CDR3 extends over 15 amino acids. The CDR3 region has the DNA TGTGCCATCAGTGAGGGGCTCACTCTCAACAATGAGCAGTTCTTC. This codes for CAISEGLTLNNEQFF.

The chain is built from TRBV2 and TRBJ1-5; a weak D match, TRBD1 (5 bases). This CDR3 is 14 amino acids long. With 0 bases removed from V and 6 bases from J, the gap between germline ends came to 9 bases. Germline V lookup: CDR1 SNHLY, CDR2 FYNNEI. DNA of the CDR3: TGTGCCAGCAGTGAAGCGAATGGGGCTCAGCCCCAGCATTTT. Translated: CASSEANGAQPQHF.

The rearrangement uses TRBV13 and TRBJ2-3, with TRBD2 matching 9 bases. Losses at the gene ends were 4 bases for V and 6 bases for J; bases not matched to a gene: 14. The CDR3 sequence is 17 residues long. Germline CDR1 and CDR2: PRHDT and FYEKMQ (reference sequence). The CDR3 protein is CASSYRLADVYRDTQYF. CDR3 sequence (DNA): TGTGCCAGCAGCTATAGACTAGCGGATGTCTACAGGGATACGCAGTATTTT.

This clone occurred once. Other DNA sequences from this sample encode an identical CDR3 as well. This chain uses TRBV6-5 with TRBJ1-3; no clear D. The CDR3 has 15 residues. The V gene lost 0 bases and the J gene lost 3 bases, with 9 bases spanning the gap. Germline V gene lookup returns CDR1 MNHEY and CDR2 SVGAGI. The CDR3 here is CASSYSGAGGNTIYF. The CDR3 bases are TGTGCCAGCAGTTACTCAGGCGCAGGTGGAAACACCATATATTTT.

This chain links TRBV5-6 with TRBJ2-7; D unclear. The CDR3 consists of 14 residues. Trimming took 1 base from V and 0 from J, leaving 8 bases between them. CDR1 is SGHDT, CDR2 YYEEEE, per germline. CDR3 sequence (DNA): TGTGCCAGCAGCTTGTTGGGGAACTCCTACGAGCAGTACTTC. As protein: CASSLLGNSYEQYF.

The chain carries TRBV6-1 and TRBJ1-5; a weak D match, TRBD1 (5 bases). The germline gives CDR1 MNHNS, CDR2 SASEGT. This CDR3 has 13 residues. The V end lost 6 bases, the J end lost 0 bases, and 6 bases lay between the germline ends. CDR3 coding DNA: TGTGCCAGCAGGACAGTTAGCAATCAGCCCCAGCATTTT. Translated: CASRTVSNQPQHF.

The V call is TRBV6-5, the J call TRBJ2-5; TRBD1 aligns across 9 bases. This CDR3 has 13 amino acids. V trimming: 5 bases; J trimming: 7 bases; junction bases outside the gene matches: 5. Germline-derived CDR1 and CDR2 are MNHEY and SVGAGI. The CDR3 sequence is CASSTQGAGTQYF. In DNA form, the CDR3 reads TGTGCCAGCAGTACACAGGGGGCAGGGACCCAGTACTTC.

The chain links TRBV11-3 to TRBJ2-2; tentatively, D is TRBD2 (5 bases). This CDR3 spans 19 amino acids. Deletions cut 2 bases from V and 0 bases from J, with 19 bases between. In germline, CDR1 is SGHNT, CDR2 YENEEA. The CDR3 protein is CASSLFPFYGGPNTGELFF. The CDR3 nucleotides are TGTGCCAGCAGCTTATTTCCCTTTTACGGAGGTCCGAACACCGGGGAGCTGTTTTTT.

The chain couples TRBV5-4 to TRBJ1-1; D gene uncertain. Per the germline V gene, CDR1 is SGHNT and CDR2 is YYREEE (reference sequence). This CDR3 is built from 16 residues. Between the trimmed V and J ends, which lost 3 bases and 1 base, there was a span of 16 bases. In DNA form, the CDR3 reads TGTGCCAGCAGCTGGGATAGCCCCTTGGGGAACACTGAAGCTTTCTTT. Translated: CASSWDSPLGNTEAFF.

This clone has only one observation. V usage is TRBV7-2 and J usage is TRBJ2-6; D not certain. This CDR3 contains 15 residues. V was cut by 5 bases and J by 0 bases, with 8 bases left in between. Germline loops: CDR1 SGHTA, CDR2 FQGNSA. The CDR3 DNA reads as TGTGCCAGCAGCCAGTTACGCTCTGGGGCCAACGTCCTGACTTTC. Translating gives CASSQLRSGANVLTF.

This sequence joins TRBV28 and TRBJ1-5, with a tentative D call TRBD1 (6 bases). This CDR3 contains 11 residues. Looked up from germline, CDR1 is MDHEN and CDR2 is SYDVKM. CDR3 bases: TGTGCAGGGGGGGTGGATCAGCCCCAGCATTTT. It codes for CAGGVDQPQHF.

The chain couples TRBV20-1 to TRBJ2-4, with no clear D. The CDR3 has 11 amino acids. Germline CDR1 reads DFQATT; CDR2 reads SNEGSKA (reference sequence). V was cut by 6 bases and J by 6 bases, with 9 bases left in between. The CDR3 here is CSATERNIQYF. In DNA form, the CDR3 reads TGCAGTGCCACGGAAAGAAACATTCAGTACTTC.

The J gene is TRBJ1-2, the V gene TRBV2; 7 nucleotides agree with TRBD1. Germline loops: CDR1 SNHLY, CDR2 FYNNEI. The V gene end was trimmed by 6 bases and the J gene end by 7 bases; junction bases not matched to a gene: 11. This CDR3 comprises 14 residues. CDR3 protein: CASRDDRAVGGYTF. CDR3 DNA sequence: TGTGCCAGCAGGGACGACAGGGCTGTAGGTGGCTACACCTTC.

This clone was found once. This same CDR3 is encoded by further DNA sequences in the sample. V and J are TRBV7-9 and TRBJ2-3; TRBD2 agrees at 9 bases. Looked up from germline, CDR1 is SEHNR and CDR2 is FQNEAQ (reference sequence). The CDR3 is 15 residues long. V lost 5 bases, J lost 0 bases, and 3 bases stayed unmatched. The CDR3 protein is CASSPSGTSTDTQYF. In DNA form, the CDR3 reads TGTGCCAGCAGCCCTAGCGGGACAAGCACAGATACGCAGTATTTT.

As for this clone: Within the sample, other DNA sequences also encode this same CDR3. This chain links TRBV7-3 with TRBJ2-3; D ambiguous. Germline values: CDR1 SGHTA, CDR2 FQGTGA. Between the trimmed V and J ends, which lost 5 bases and 3 bases, there was a span of 9 bases. CDR3 size: 13 residues. CDR3 nucleotides: TGTGCCAGCAGCCTAGGAAGGACAGATACGCAGTATTTT. This sequence encodes CASSLGRTDTQYF.

The CDR3 DNA reads as TGTGCCAGCAGCTTGGTCGGCTCGACAGCTTACGAGCAGTACTTC. Amino acids: CASSLVGSTAYEQYF. This rearrangement joins TRBV5-5 to TRBJ2-7; D perhaps matches TRBD1 (5 bases). The ends were cut back, 0 bases at V and 4 bases at J, with 14 bases in the middle. The CDR3 length is 15 residues. Germline assignment: CDR1 SGHKS and CDR2 YYEKEE (reference sequence). The full variable domain, with the rest looked up from reference TRBV5-5 and TRBJ2-7, is DAGVTQSPTHLIKTRGQQVTLRCSPISGHKSVSWYQQVLGQGPQFIFQYYEKEERGRGNFPDRFSARQFPNYSSELNVNALLLGDSALYLCASSLVGSTAYEQYFGPGTRLTVT.

This chain joins TRBV27 and TRBJ1-2, with D possibly TRBD1 on 5 matching bases. The V gene lost 7 bases and the J gene lost 4 bases, with 16 bases spanning the gap. This CDR3 region has 14 residues. The germline gives CDR1 MNHEY, CDR2 SMNVEV (reference sequence). The DNA of the CDR3 is TGTGCCAGCACCCCAAACAGGAATTCCTATGGCTACACCTTC. This gives the protein CASTPNRNSYGYTF.

The genes are TRBV12-5 and TRBJ2-2; 12 nucleotides line up with TRBD2. Germline values: CDR1 LGHNT, CDR2 FRNRAP. The CDR3 is 19 amino acids. J lost 10 bases, V lost 1 base, and 16 bases had no gene match. CDR3 in DNA: TGTGCTAGTGGTTTGGGCCCCTCTTGGTCTAGCGGGAGGGCCGTGGAGCTGTTTTTT. Translated: CASGLGPSWSSGRAVELFF.